Detailed here is one TCR beta chain. This clonotype turned up a few times. Its binding antigen is unknown. Base qualities are missing; no much larger clone stands one base away. The library was made by 5' RACE. Sequencing used an Illumina HiSeq 2000. A universal primer binding site was introduced by template switching, and a unique molecular identifier was present in the final cDNA, enabling accurate counting of TCR cDNA molecules. First-strand cDNA for TCR alpha and beta chains was synthesized from specific primers in the conserved constant-segment region. To control for contamination, every cDNA library carried two barcodes: a SMART-Mk sample barcode plus Illumina barcodes. Two successive PCR steps introduced TruSeq adapter sequences along with Illumina sample barcodes. Sequencing of the TCR alpha and beta cDNA libraries was done on the Illumina HiSeq platform using custom primers. As for how the authors treated the data: MiGEC was used to process raw reads and extract unique molecular identifiers, and MiXCR was used to find CDR3 positions. Recombination models were inferred per individual with the repgenHMM and IGoR tools using an EM algorithm. The tcR package in R was used for shared clonotype analysis, with sharing normalized by the product of cloneset sizes. To study raw recombination without the effects of thymic and clonal selection, out-of-frame nonproductive sequences were analyzed. TCRdb ran its own pipeline on the public reads, namely fastp trimming at Q25 and MiXCR clone calling, and kept in-frame beta chains. When rows share a CDR3 protein, they turn into one entry using the most common DNA and genes. TCRdb's processing, not the authors' own work, is the source of the V and J calls. For this sample the table gives 470,000 or so distinct CDR3 sequences, of which 20% to 30% were detected only once. The ten largest clones capture approximately 2.9% of the sample.

The germline V gene provides CDR1 SQVTM and CDR2 ANQGSEA. The CDR3 numbers 12 residues from cysteine through phenylalanine. Here the CDR3 DNA is all that survives: 36 bases in frame from base 1. The junction shows trimming of 8 bases on V and 3 bases on J, plus 13 bases between the germline ends. This specimen comes from a study of identical twins (TCRdb year 2016). Context from the whole study: To test whether fetal clonotypes persist, the study used deep sequencing on TCR alpha and beta repertoires from monozygotic twins, unrelated adults of various ages, and cord blood. To rule out contamination, replicate twin experiments were performed at different times with different library preparation protocols. Study-wide findings and limitations: In beta out-of-frame sequences, excess twin sharing was weaker, because having fewer shared sequences lowered the signal-to-noise ratio. Recombination models systematically underestimated out-of-frame TCR alpha sharing in monozygotic twins but agreed with sharing between unrelated individuals. Compared with coincidental sharing between unrelated individuals, out-of-frame TCR alpha sequences shared between twins had an excess of sequences with low generation probability. Fewer insertions were carried by abundant cord blood beta clonotypes; a weaker similar trend was observed in young adult naive repertoires, while no such trend was observed in memory repertoires. Zero-insertion analyses could be partly confounded by invariant T cells such as MAIT and iNKT, although diverse VJ usage argued against such confounding for most clonotypes. Conclusions relied on cross-sectional statistical analysis, since the same donors could not be followed over many years.

Every donor in the study was a healthy Caucasian. The twin cohort consisted of three pairs of female monozygotic twins, all aged about 18 to 29 years. Positive isolation kits from Invitrogen were used to isolate CD4+ and CD8+ T cell populations. These data also formed part of another study, on T cells expressing NK-cell markers. Per that second paper: Three sorted T-cell subsets (CD3+CD56+NKG2C+, CD3+CD56+NKG2C- and CD3+CD56-NKG2C+) from fewer than 10 donors had their TCR beta-chain repertoires profiled. Among the eight sequenced donors, only one was HCMV-seronegative, while the other seven were HCMV-seropositive. In several experiments an anti-gammadeltaTCR antibody was added to restrict sorting to alphabetaTCR-expressing T cells. For five or six donors, the dominant CD3+CD56+NKG2C+ clonotypes were among the top 10 CD8+ clonotypes and accounted for about 1.0-8% of CD8+ T cells. Those dominant clonotypes were again the most abundant among CD3+CD56-NKG2C+ cells in a handful of donors, at about 25-65%. It remained unclear whether the expanded NKG2C-expressing T cell clones were specific for HCMV antigens. Randomly selected healthy volunteers, three men and five women, were used as the eight sequenced donors. HCMV serostatus was determined by detecting HCMV-specific IgG in serum with a commercial ELISA kit. MIGEC was used to demultiplex reads and group reads by UMI, and MiTCR was used to assemble and quantify clonotypes. To remove erroneous sequences, TCR cDNA sequences were retained only when supported by two or more reads. Downstream repertoire analysis used the tcR package, and clonotypes were matched across fractions by CDR3 nucleotide sequence plus V segment. VDJmatch was used to annotate antigen specificity against VDJdb, with one amino acid substitution allowed in CDR3.

The sequenced sample consisted of CD4+ T cells sorted from blood. The receptor was isolated from a woman aged 18 to 35 in good health. The chain links TRBV29-1 with TRBJ1-2, and possibly TRBD1, on 6 matching bases. This receptor has the CDR3 CSSTGMDYGYTF. The bases are TGCAGCTCTACAGGGATGGACTATGGCTACACCTTC.